This T cell receptor beta chain comes out of a study of follicular helper T cells after annual influenza vaccination (dated by TCRdb to between 2016 and 2019). Regarding the study in general: Blood was drawn on days 0, 7 and 28 after each seasonal influenza vaccination. Some subjects were followed across successive annual vaccinations spanning the 2013-2014, 2014-2015 and 2015-2016 seasons to study recall of cTfh clones. One week after vaccination, a second recruited cohort of 12 to 13 subjects (Table S1) displayed a similar ICOS+CD38+ cTfh response. Multi-year samples were obtained from six or seven subjects, with two vaccination seasons covered for a few subjects and three seasons covered for two subjects. The 2013-2014 samples were cryopreserved, while the 2015 samples were processed right after collection. The paper's findings and limits, for the study overall: ICOS+CD38+ cTfh clonality correlated with the frequency of that population, and its change correlated with the change in circulating plasmablast frequency. With successive annual vaccinations, a recurrent oligoclonal ICOS+CD38+ cTfh response was recalled, and this response contained tetramer and AIM influenza-specific clonotypes. Only roughly 9.5-22% of analyzed cells yielded productive TCRB sequences, so sampling of rare clonotypes was not possible. Day 7 ICOS+CD38+ clones were most often found later in ICOS-CD38- cTfh, suggesting that subset may serve as a memory reservoir.

In the paper's terms, the time point label means: 2015-2016 season, 7 days after influenza vaccination. TCRB sequencing was used to follow sorted CD4 subsets from the blood of adults before and after they were given the seasonal inactivated influenza vaccine (Fluvarix). To be eligible, subjects had to live in the community and must not have received influenza vaccine in the previous 6 months. Exclusions included influenza vaccine contraindications, substance abuse, HIV/AIDS, active malignancy, immunomodulatory medication and active illness such as respiratory infection. At each time point, somewhere between about 40 and 110 mL of blood was taken. Non-naive CD4+CXCR5+PD-1+ cells were defined as circulating Tfh and were sorted into ICOS+CD38+ and ICOS-CD38- fractions. PBMC were isolated using Ficoll-Paque PLUS or SepMate separation. Before DNA extraction, cell subsets were sorted from PBMC on a BD FACS Aria.

The method behind the library was the immunoSEQ multiplex PCR assay. Adaptive Biotechnologies carried out TCRB amplification, library preparation, sequencing and preliminary bioinformatics at Survey level resolution. For TCRB sequencing, genomic DNA from sorted cTfh populations was amplified by multiplex PCR. On the authors' methods: Clonality was computed in R as 1 minus normalized Shannon entropy; the Gini index was calculated with the R package ineq. Overlap score was the summed counts of shared sequences divided by total counts of all sequences in both compared samples. Shared-clonotype significance used Fisher's exact test assuming a theoretical repertoire of 10^7 TCRB sequences. TCRdb took this table from immuneACCESS and kept in-frame rearrangements with V and J called. Such tables lack part of the clones; where checked against another copy, unresolved V genes explain under half of the gap, and the rest is unexplained. V and J calls and clone size are those listed in that table; D and trimming were worked out from the DNA. Counted in this sample were roughly 5,700 clones; less than 90% of them appeared once. 2% to 3% of the sample is taken by the ten largest.

Of note for this clone: This clone's antigen is unknown. No base quality values were provided; no much bigger clone lies one nucleotide off.

The germline V gene provides CDR1 SNHLY and CDR2 FYNNEI. From its cysteine to its phenylalanine, the CDR3 spans 14 amino acids. The entry retains the CDR3 DNA only, 42 bases that are in frame from base 1. V drops 8 bases and J drops 8 bases, leaving 18 bases in between. The source material was CXCR5+ CD38- circulating T follicular helper cells from blood, sampled 7 days after influenza vaccination. In light of the paper, this sample's cell subset or site label describes: circulating Tfh, non-naive CD4+CXCR5+PD-1+ (ICOS+CD38+ or ICOS-CD38-). This TCR was recovered from an adult who received the influenza vaccine. This sequence uses TRBV2 and TRBJ1-4; TRBD1 is perhaps the D gene, given 5 matching bases. Read as DNA, the sequence is TGTGCCAGCTTTGCGGGGGATAGTCACGAAAAACTGTTTTTT. It is translated as CASFAGDSHEKLFF. The variable domain in full, with residues beyond the CDR3 obtained from the reference TRBV2 and TRBJ1-4 genes, is EPEVTQTPSHQVTQMGQEVILRCVPISNHLYFYWYRQILGQKVEFLVSFYNNEISEKSEIFDDQFSVERPDGSNFTLKIRSTKLEDSAMYFCASFAGDSHEKLFFGSGTQLSVL.